These 7 T cell receptor beta chains were all obtained from the same sample, sequenced in a study of cytomegalovirus exposure and HLA in healthy donors. Primers for the PCR totalled 60 Vbeta and 13 Jbeta. The table came from immunoSEQ multiplex PCR; TCRdb's copy has only in-frame clones and leaves some out. This listing includes 130,000 or so clones. Sequencing was performed on PBMCs. The origin of the receptors is a man aged 18 to 30 in good health and CMV-seronegative.

V is TRBV11-2 and J is TRBJ2-7; tentative D call: TRBD2 (5 bases). The CDR3 extends over 17 amino acids. The V end was cut by 5 bases, the J end by 2 bases, with 22 bases between. CDR1 is SGHAT, CDR2 FQNNGV, per germline. CDR3 protein: CASSQPWRLATAYEQYF. Written as DNA, the CDR3 is TGTGCCAGCAGCCAACCCTGGCGGCTAGCCACGGCCTACGAGCAGTACTTC.

This sequence joins TRBV6-5 and TRBJ1-2, with TRBD1 as a possible D gene (6 bases). Germline V lookup: CDR1 MNHEY, CDR2 SVGAGI. The CDR3 loop spans 14 amino acids. Trimming shortened V by 6 bases and J by 2 bases, and 13 bases separated the two germline ends. In nucleotides, the CDR3 is TGTGCCAGCAGCCCCCGCGGGGGCAACTATGGCTACACCTTC. This encodes CASSPRGGNYGYTF.

J is TRBJ1-3 and V is TRBV7-9, with D possibly matching TRBD1 (6 bases). The CDR3 contains 15 residues. V was pared by 3 bases and J by 6 bases, with 15 bases between. Per the germline V gene, CDR1 is SEHNR and CDR2 is FQNEAQ (reference sequence). CDR3 residues: CASSFPDRSENTIYF. As DNA, the CDR3 is TGTGCCAGCAGCTTCCCCGACAGGTCCGAAAACACCATATATTTT.

The rearrangement joins TRBV5-1 to TRBJ1-4; D is possibly TRBD1 (6 bases). Trimming left V 5 bases short and J 6 bases short, with 14 bases between. The CDR3 totals 14 residues. Per germline, CDR1 SGHRS and CDR2 YFSETQ. CDR3 loop: CASRPRGGYEKLFF. CDR3 in DNA: TGCGCCAGCAGGCCTCGAGGGGGTTATGAAAAACTGTTTTTT. Based on the CDR3 plus reference TRBV5-1 and TRBJ1-4, the full variable domain is KAGVTQTPRYLIKTRGQQVTLSCSPISGHRSVSWYQQTPGQGLQFLFEYFSETQRNKGNFPGRFSGRQFSNSRSEMNVSTLELGDSALYLCASRPRGGYEKLFFGSGTQLSVL.

The chain combines TRBV7-2 with TRBJ1-2; TRBD1 matches at 11 bases. Per germline, CDR1 SGHTA and CDR2 FQGNSA. The CDR3 spans 14 residues. J was trimmed by 5 bases and V by 7 bases; bases with no gene match: 6. The CDR3 region has the DNA TGTGCCAGCATCAGGACAGGGGGCGCATATGGCTACACCTTC. This translates into CASIRTGGAYGYTF.

This sequence joins TRBV6-5 and TRBJ2-7, with 9 nucleotides matching TRBD1. This CDR3 is 14 amino acids long. J was trimmed by 2 bases and V by 6 bases; bases with no gene match: 5. Per germline, CDR1 MNHEY and CDR2 SVGAGI. The CDR3 sequence is CASSRDRVAYEQYF. The CDR3, as DNA: TGTGCCAGCAGCCGGGACAGGGTGGCCTACGAGCAGTACTTC.

This chain connects TRBV9 to TRBJ2-1; 7 bases line up with TRBD2. Germline V lookup: CDR1 SGDLS, CDR2 YYNGEE. The CDR3 is 14 residues long. Losses at the gene ends were 3 bases for V and 3 bases for J; bases not matched to a gene: 3. The CDR3 spells CASSASGNYNEQFF. The CDR3 bases are TGTGCCAGCAGCGCCAGCGGGAACTACAATGAGCAGTTCTTC.